The 2 T cell receptor beta chains below come from one sample, sequenced in a study of T-cell reconstitution after alpha-beta-depleted transplantation in children (TCRdb year 2016). The treatment or condition label of this sample denotes: allogeneic hematopoietic cell transplantation with graft depleted of TCRalphabeta T cells and CD19 B cells. The library was prepared using PCR. The reads were generated on an Illumina HiSeq 2500. TCR libraries were prepared with molecular barcoding, using unique molecular identifiers to normalize TCRbeta repertoire quantification. TCRdb trimmed public reads at Q25 via fastp, called clones via MiXCR and kept in-frame beta chains. Merged by CDR3 protein, the rows form single entries marked with the most common genes and DNA. The table for this sample lists 540,000 or so distinct CDR3 sequences; about 21% of them were counted only once. The ten largest clones capture roughly an eighth of the sample.

Here the sequenced sample was PBMCs, mostly from graft donor cells, taken 360 days after TCRalphabeta/CD19-depleted stem cell transplant. The receptors here all came from a boy less than two years old who had a stem cell transplant for acute myeloid leukemia, so the T cells may come from the graft donor.

This clonotype was detected many times. The chain joins TRBV7-9 to TRBJ1-2; D ambiguous. The germline V and J ends were trimmed by 4 bases and 10 bases, with 1 base remaining between them. The CDR3 has 8 amino acids. CDR1 is SEHNR, CDR2 FQNEAQ, per germline (reference sequence). This chain's CDR3 is CASSSYTF. CDR3 sequence (DNA): TGTGCCAGCAGCTCCTACACCTTC. Full variable domain (rest looked up from reference TRBV7-9 and TRBJ1-2): DTGVSQNPRHKITKRGQNVTFRCDPISEHNRLYWYRQTLGQGPEFLTYFQNEAQLEKSRLLSDRFSAERPKGSFSTLEIQRTEQGDSAMYLCASSSYTFGSGTRLTVV.

The CDR3 DNA follows: TGTGCCAGCACTCTTACAGGGTCGGATACGCAGTATTTT. Encoded protein: CASTLTGSDTQYF. This chain uses TRBV5-6 with TRBJ2-3; D possibly corresponds to TRBD1 (6 bases). V was cut by 6 bases and J by 6 bases, with 14 bases left in between. The CDR3 totals 13 residues. The V gene's germline CDR1 is SGHDT and CDR2 YYEEEE.